These T cell receptor beta chains were read from a single sample in a study of blood T cell repertoires in COVID-19. TCRdb keeps only in-frame clones here, not all; method: immunoSEQ multiplex PCR. The data show about 250,000 clones, with 70% to 90% seen just once and under 8% held by the top ten. Sequenced material: peripheral blood. The receptors stem from a woman under 40 with COVID-19, enrolled during active disease. CDR3s include the opening cysteine and the closing phenylalanine or tryptophan. The order of the fields is J gene, clone size, D gene, V gene, CDR3 DNA, CDR3 protein. D genes are given only for firm matches. A row's size may be missing; if present it is once, few, many or a size class.

>TRBJ1-2|NA|TRBD1|TRBV7-9
TGTGCCAGCAGCTTAGGGACAGGGCGCTATGGCTACACCTTC
CASSLGTGRYGYTF
>TRBJ2-3|once|NA|TRBV2
TGTAGCGTAGGGGGTCCCGGTGGAGGAGACGGGTCGCAGTATTTT
CSVGGPGGGDGSQYF
>TRBJ2-3|NA|NA|TRBV7-9
TGTGCCAGCAGCTTAGGGGGCGAAGCAGATACGCAGTATTTT
CASSLGGEADTQYF
>TRBJ1-3|NA|NA|TRBV14
TGTGCCAGCAGCCAAGACAGGGTTCGGTCCCCTGGAAACACCATATATTTT
CASSQDRVRSPGNTIYF
>TRBJ1-1|NA|NA|TRBV13
TGTGCCAGCAGCTTAGAAACGGCCAGGGTTATGGCTGAAGCTTTCTTT
CASSLETARVMAEAFF
>TRBJ2-7|NA|TRBD2|TRBV27
TGTGCCAGCTCGGGAGGCGGTAGGTCCTACGAGCAGTACTTC
CASSGGGRSYEQYF
>TRBJ2-5|NA|NA|TRBV28
TGTGCCAGCAGTTTAGTCGACAGTCTAGGGGAGACCCAGTACTTC
CASSLVDSLGETQYF
>TRBJ1-2|NA|NA|TRBV5-5
TGTGCCAGCACACTCGGACAGAACTATGGCTACACCTTC
CASTLGQNYGYTF
>TRBJ1-3|NA|NA|TRBV14
TGTGCCAGCAGCCAAACAGTCTCTGGAAACACCATATATTTT
CASSQTVSGNTIYF
>TRBJ1-5|NA|NA|TRBV9
TGTGCCAGCAGTCGGGACACCAATCAGCCCCAGCATTTT
CASSRDTNQPQHF
>TRBJ2-1|NA|NA|TRBV2
TGTGCCAGCAGTGCGTACAATGAGCAGTTCTTC
CASSAYNEQFF
>TRBJ1-1|few|TRBD1|TRBV6-5
TGTGCCAGCAGTTGGAACAGGGGAGTCGCTGAAGCTTTCTTT
CASSWNRGVAEAFF
>TRBJ1-1|NA|NA|TRBV7-2
TGTGCCAGCAGCTTAGGGCCCTCGGAGACCACTGAAGCTTTCTTT
CASSLGPSETTEAFF
>TRBJ2-7|NA|NA|TRBV29-1
TGCAGCGCGGAGGGTGCCGGGAGCAAAGATCCCTCCTACGAGCAGTACTTC
CSAEGAGSKDPSYEQYF
>TRBJ2-3|NA|NA|TRBV28
TGTGCCAGCAGCTCACAGACAGATACGCAGTATTTT
CASSSQTDTQYF